The rows below give T cell receptor beta chains drawn from one sample of a study of shared T cell receptors in the human thymus. The data were produced by immunoSEQ multiplex PCR, yet TCRdb's version contains in-frame clones alone and is incomplete. The sample shows 600,000 to 900,000 clones, approximately 85% of them seen only once. This same sample was also part of a study on human thymus T cells.

Sequenced material: thymocytes. These receptors all stem from a girl less than two years old with a congenital heart defect. The CDR3 runs from the conserved cysteine through the conserved F or W. D genes are given only for firm matches. Where a row states a size, it is once, few, many or the class of an expanded clone; other rows omit it.

-,-,TRBV4-3,TRBJ1-2,CASSPSSSLYGYTF,TGCGCCAGCAGCCCTTCCTCGTCGTTATATGGCTACACCTTC
-,TRBD2,TRBV10-3,TRBJ2-5,CATSMGGRETQYF,TGTGCCACTTCGATGGGGGGGAGGGAGACCCAGTACTTC
-,TRBD1,TRBV7-6,TRBJ2-7,CASSKEGQGAYGEQYF,TGTGCCAGCAGCAAAGAGGGACAGGGCGCCTATGGCGAGCAGTACTTC
once,-,TRBV5-5,TRBJ1-2,CASGQIYGYTF,TGTGCCAGCGGACAGATTTATGGCTACACCTTC
-,TRBD2,TRBV4-3,TRBJ2-1,CASSQDTPSGGRNEQFF,TGCGCCAGCAGCCAAGATACCCCCAGCGGGGGGAGGAATGAGCAGTTCTTC
-,TRBD1,TRBV10-3,TRBJ1-1,CAISHGTGGDTEAFF,TGTGCCATCAGCCACGGTACAGGGGGAGACACTGAAGCTTTCTTT
-,TRBD1,TRBV5-4,TRBJ1-4,CASSNRGAREKLFF,TGTGCCAGCAGCAACAGGGGCGCGAGGGAAAAACTGTTTTTT
-,TRBD1,TRBV5-5,TRBJ1-2,CASSPPTGTGNRESGYTF,TGTGCCAGCAGCCCGCCGACCGGGACAGGGAATAGGGAGAGCGGCTACACCTTC
-,TRBD1,TRBV5-6,TRBJ1-5,CASSNRGQVNQPQHF,TGTGCCAGCAGTAACAGGGGGCAGGTCAATCAGCCCCAGCATTTT
-,-,TRBV5-1,TRBJ2-7,CASSLDTRSYEQYF,TGCGCCAGCAGCTTAGACACGCGCTCCTACGAGCAGTACTTC
-,-,TRBV15,TRBJ2-1,CATGRDKNEQFF,TGTGCCACCGGCAGAGATAAAAATGAGCAGTTCTTC
few,TRBD1,TRBV6-1,TRBJ2-7,CATWDSYEQYF,TGTGCCACCTGGGACAGCTACGAGCAGTACTTC
-,-,TRBV19,TRBJ1-1,CASQLGHTRINTEAFF,TGTGCCAGCCAACTGGGACACACGCGGATAAACACTGAAGCTTTCTTT
-,-,TRBV28,TRBJ1-2,CASSTRSYGYTF,TGTGCCAGCAGTACGAGAAGCTATGGCTACACCTTC
-,-,TRBV9,TRBJ2-3,CASSVGGSGNTDTQYF,TGTGCCAGCAGCGTAGGGGGTAGCGGAAACACAGATACGCAGTATTTT
-,TRBD2,TRBV9,TRBJ2-3,CASSVGPSGGYEDTQYF,TGTGCCAGCAGCGTAGGTCCTAGCGGGGGGTATGAGGATACGCAGTATTTT
-,TRBD1,TRBV28,TRBJ1-2,CASSLKGADGYTF,TGTGCCAGCAGTTTAAAGGGGGCAGATGGCTACACCTTC
-,TRBD2,TRBV9,TRBJ2-1,CASSGTSGGQNYNEQFF,TGTGCCAGCAGCGGTACTAGCGGGGGCCAAAACTACAATGAGCAGTTCTTC
-,-,TRBV5-1,TRBJ2-1,CASSLGEKEYNEQFF,TGCGCCAGCAGCTTGGGGGAGAAGGAGTACAATGAGCAGTTCTTC
-,-,TRBV21-1,TRBJ2-5,CASSATVARETQYF,TGTGCCAGCAGTGCGACTGTGGCTCGAGAGACCCAGTACTTC
-,TRBD2,TRBV4-3,TRBJ2-5,CASSQEGLDRETQYF,TGCGCCAGCAGCCAAGAGGGACTAGACCGGGAGACCCAGTACTTC
-,-,TRBV11-3,TRBJ2-1,CASSSIPGEEQEQFF,TGTGCCAGCAGCAGCATCCCCGGGGAGGAGCAGGAGCAGTTCTTC
-,-,TRBV18,TRBJ1-1,CASSRAREGRGTEAFF,TGTGCCAGCTCACGGGCTAGGGAGGGTCGCGGCACTGAAGCTTTCTTT
-,TRBD2,TRBV5-1,TRBJ2-7,CASSETSGAGEQYF,TGCGCCAGCAGCGAGACTAGCGGGGCTGGGGAGCAGTACTTC
few,TRBD1,TRBV4-2,TRBJ1-5,CASSQALAGTGRDFGNQPQHF,TGTGCCAGCAGCCAAGCCTTGGCGGGGACAGGGAGAGACTTTGGCAATCAGCCCCAGCATTTT
-,-,TRBV10-3,TRBJ2-7,CAISESRGSSYEQYF,TGTGCCATCAGTGAGTCCAGGGGCAGCTCCTACGAGCAGTACTTC
-,-,TRBV6-5,TRBJ1-3,CASSSSTNSPGNTIYF,TGTGCCAGCAGTTCCTCGACAAATTCCCCTGGAAACACCATATATTTT
-,-,TRBV21-1,TRBJ2-5,CASSKRLGVGTSGGIQETQYF,TGTGCCAGCAGCAAAAGATTGGGGGTCGGGACTAGCGGGGGGATTCAAGAGACCCAGTACTTC
-,-,TRBV7-2,TRBJ2-1,CASSQTQLGSSYNEQFF,TGTGCCAGCAGCCAAACACAGCTGGGGAGCTCCTACAATGAGCAGTTCTTC